Each of the 23 T cell receptor beta chains below was sequenced from the same sample in a study of human T cells and chemical hapten exposure. Before extraction, the whole blood was not fractionated, and total RNA was taken from it. TCRdb processed the 5' RACE reads anew with MiXCR; each CDR3 protein has one entry. The sample carries about 81,000 distinct CDR3 sequences, about 8.4% recorded once. The receptors were gathered from a male donor in good health.

The chain couples TRBV29-1 to TRBJ2-1, with TRBD1 matching 9 bases. This CDR3 is 14 amino acids long. Germline lookup yields CDR1 SQVTM and CDR2 ANQGSEA. Trimming took 7 bases from V and 2 from J; bases not matched to a gene: 6. CDR3 nucleotides: TGCAGCGCTGTAACAGGGGGCGCCTACAATGAGCAGTTCTTC. It translates to CSAVTGGAYNEQFF.

V is TRBV14 and J is TRBJ1-1; possible D gene TRBD1, 6 bases. CDR1 and CDR2 from the germline V gene are SGHDN and FVKESK. The V end lost 0 bases, the J end lost 6 bases, and 14 bases lay between the germline ends. The CDR3 totals 15 residues. CDR3 in amino acids: CASSQEGGPTPEAFF. In DNA form, the CDR3 reads TGTGCCAGCAGCCAAGAGGGGGGCCCAACTCCTGAAGCTTTCTTT.

This clonotype came up many times. The gene calls are TRBV6-1 and TRBJ2-7; D not certain. Deletions cut 7 bases from V and 4 bases from J, with 5 bases between. This CDR3 has 10 residues. Germline V gives CDR1 MNHNS, CDR2 SASEGT. The CDR3 region is CASMGYEQYF. The DNA for the CDR3 is TGTGCCAGCATGGGTTACGAGCAGTACTTC.

The chain's CDR3 is CASSRLGQLAKNIQYF. The CDR3 bases are TGTGCCAGCAGTAGGTTGGGACAGTTAGCCAAAAACATTCAGTACTTC. This sequence joins TRBV12-3 or TRBV12-4 and TRBJ2-4; 7 positions match TRBD1. V was pared by 5 bases and J by 0 bases, with 7 bases of the junction left unmatched. The CDR3 loop spans 16 amino acids.

In this sample, this clonotype turned up many times. The chain is built from TRBV7-2 and TRBJ1-1, with TRBD1 identical over 7 bases. With V trimmed by 5 bases and J by 2 bases, 8 bases remained unmatched. The CDR3 has 15 amino acids. The germline gives CDR1 SGHTA, CDR2 FQGNSA. For the CDR3, the DNA is TGTGCCAGCAGCCACAGACAGGGACCAAACACTGAAGCTTTCTTT. Its protein product is CASSHRQGPNTEAFF.

This clonotype was seen ten or more times. The V call is TRBV6-4, the J call TRBJ2-1, with D maybe TRBD2 (7 bases). V lost 2 bases to trimming and J lost 8 bases, with 16 bases between them. Germline V gene sequence: CDR1 MRHNA, CDR2 SNTAGT. CDR3 length: 15 residues. CDR3 amino acids: CASSDRGAEGDEQFF. The CDR3 DNA is TGTGCCAGCAGTGACCGGGGGGCCGAGGGCGATGAGCAGTTCTTC.

The chain recombines TRBV4-3 with TRBJ1-4; no clear D gene. The germline V and J ends were trimmed by 2 bases and 0 bases, with 13 bases remaining between them. CDR3 size: 17 residues. Looked up from germline, CDR1 is LGHNA and CDR2 is YSLEER. CDR3 loop: CASSQLGRSATNEKLFF. The CDR3 bases are TGCGCCAGCAGCCAACTGGGCCGCTCTGCAACTAATGAAAAACTGTTTTTT.

This clonotype was detected ten times or more. The chain recombines TRBV6-5 with TRBJ2-7; 8 bases are shared with TRBD2. Germline V CDR1 and CDR2: MNHEY, SVGAGI. Trimming cost V 5 bases and J 4 bases; bases outside gene matches: 7. The CDR3 is made up of 14 amino acids. The CDR3 nucleotides read TGTGCCAGCAGTCCCCACCGGGGGGGATACGAGCAGTACTTC. It codes for CASSPHRGGYEQYF.

Many counts were recorded for this clonotype. This sequence joins TRBV7-9 and TRBJ1-6; D gene ambiguous. Deletions cut 3 bases from V and 14 bases from J, with 8 bases between. CDR1 is SEHNR, CDR2 FQNEAQ, per germline (reference sequence). The CDR3 has 11 amino acids. In DNA form, the CDR3 reads TGTGCCAGCAGCTTTGATAAATCCCTCCACTTT. Residues: CASSFDKSLHF.

This clonotype was picked up many times. This sequence joins TRBV10-3 and TRBJ1-5, with 8 bases aligning to TRBD1. Trimming took 10 bases from V and 7 from J; bases not matched to a gene: 6. The germline V gene has CDR1 ENHRY and CDR2 SYGVKD. The CDR3 loop spans 12 amino acids. CDR3 loop: CATADREQPQHF. CDR3 in DNA: TGTGCCACCGCGGACAGGGAACAGCCCCAGCATTTT.

In this sample, this clonotype turned up many times. This chain links TRBV20-1 with TRBJ1-5, with a tentative D call TRBD1 (5 bases). V lost 0 bases to trimming and J lost 7 bases, with 13 bases between them. CDR1 and CDR2 (germline): DFQATT, SNEGSKA (reference sequence). The CDR3 extends over 14 amino acids. CDR3 sequence reads: CSARDGGVTQPQHF. DNA for the CDR3: TGCAGTGCTAGAGATGGGGGGGTAACCCAGCCCCAGCATTTT.

This chain uses TRBV19 with TRBJ2-6, with TRBD1 identical over 7 bases. The CDR3 is 17 residues long. The J segment lost 0 bases and the V segment lost 7 bases, leaving 9 bases of the junction unmatched. Germline V gene lookup returns CDR1 LNHDA and CDR2 SQIVND (reference sequence). CDR3 sequence (DNA): TGTGCCAGTACCCCCGGGACAGCCGTCTCTGGGGCCAACGTCCTGACTTTC. Its translation is CASTPGTAVSGANVLTF.

This sequence joins TRBV3-1 and TRBJ2-3; tentatively, D is TRBD2 (6 bases). Germline-derived CDR1 and CDR2 are LGHDT and YNNKEL (reference sequence). The CDR3 covers 15 residues. V lost 4 bases and J 1 base, leaving 12 bases between the germline ends. CDR3 DNA: TGTGCCAGCAGCCCGGGCGGGGCAGGCACAGATACGCAGTATTTT. Its protein is CASSPGGAGTDTQYF.

In this sample, this clonotype turned up a few times. CDR3 DNA: TGTGCCACCAGTGGAGGGCAGCCCACAGATACGCAGTATTTT. Amino acid sequence: CATSGGQPTDTQYF. The chain joins TRBV24-1 to TRBJ2-3; a weak D match, TRBD2 (5 bases). The germline V gene has CDR1 KGHDR and CDR2 SFDVKD. V lost 5 bases, J lost 2 bases, and 10 bases lay in between. This CDR3 has 14 residues.

This clonotype has just a few counts. The chain employs TRBV5-4 and TRBJ1-1; no clear D gene. This CDR3 has 13 amino acids. Trimming left V 3 bases short and J 11 bases short, with 17 bases between. The germline V gene encodes CDR1 SGHNT and CDR2 YYREEE (reference sequence). This chain's CDR3 is CASSWRERSEAFF. CDR3 sequence (DNA): TGTGCCAGCAGCTGGCGGGAACGGAGTGAGGCTTTCTTT. Full variable domain (missing parts from reference TRBV5-4 and TRBJ1-1): ETGVTQSPTHLIKTRGQQVTLRCSSQSGHNTVSWYQQALGQGPQFIFQYYREEENGRGNFPPRFSGLQFPNYSSELNVNALELDDSALYLCASSWRERSEAFFGQGTRLTVV.

The CDR3 DNA sequence: TGCGCCAGCAGTTCCCCGCCGGGACTAGTGAGCAATGAGCAGTTCTTC. It translates to CASSSPPGLVSNEQFF. This chain joins TRBV10-2 and TRBJ2-1, with 8 bases aligning to TRBD2. The ends lost 5 bases at V and 6 bases at J; junction bases unmatched: 12. This CDR3 is 16 amino acids long. Germline loops: CDR1 WSHSY, CDR2 SAAADI.

This clonotype was counted ten times or more. The V gene is TRBV2, the J gene TRBJ2-6; D gene uncertain. V lost 8 bases to trimming and J lost 0 bases, with 8 bases between them. The CDR3 is 14 residues long. Germline V gene data show CDR1 as SNHLY and CDR2 as FYNNEI. The CDR3 loop is CASPAPSGANVLTF. CDR3 bases: TGTGCCAGCCCGGCCCCCTCTGGGGCCAACGTCCTGACTTTC.

This clonotype was detected a few times. The chain recombines TRBV19 with TRBJ2-3; D not resolved. The V gene's germline CDR1 is LNHDA and CDR2 SQIVND (reference sequence). CDR3 length: 13 amino acids. The V end lost 3 bases, the J end lost 4 bases, and 8 bases lay between the germline ends. The CDR3 bases are TGTGCCAGTAGTATTTCGGTGGCAGATACGCAGTATTTT. It is translated as CASSISVADTQYF.

This clonotype has just a few counts. A read error may produce the germline difference seen at one junction end. The rearrangement joins TRBV7-2 to TRBJ1-5; TRBD1 is a possible D gene (5 bases). The CDR3 has 16 amino acids. Germline-derived CDR1 and CDR2 are SGHTA and FQGNSA. The CDR3 region has the DNA TGTGCCAGCAGCATAGCTCAGGCAGGGTCCGGTCAGCCCCAGCATTTT. This codes for CASSIAQAGSGQPQHF.

In this sample, this clonotype turned up a few times. The chain has TRBV20-1 and TRBJ2-1; TRBD2 agrees at 10 bases. J gave up 3 bases and V 4 bases, and 3 bases lay outside the gene matches. Germline CDR1 and CDR2: DFQATT and SNEGSKA (reference sequence). The CDR3 spans 14 residues. The CDR3 DNA sequence: TGCAGTGCTAATTTAGCGGGAGGCTACAATGAGCAGTTCTTC. Protein product: CSANLAGGYNEQFF.

This clonotype came up many times. V gene TRBV10-3 combines with J gene TRBJ2-3, with D unresolved. Germline V gives CDR1 ENHRY, CDR2 SYGVKD. The ends were cut back, 2 bases at V and 6 bases at J, with 6 bases in the middle. The CDR3 has 12 amino acids. DNA for the CDR3: TGTGCCATCAGTGAGGACACCGATACGCAGTATTTT. Translation: CAISEDTDTQYF.

This clonotype was detected many times. The chain links TRBV7-2 to TRBJ2-2; TRBD1 might be the D (5 bases). Germline loops: CDR1 SGHTA, CDR2 FQGNSA. The CDR3 contains 16 residues. The V and J ends lost 1 base and 1 base respectively, with 10 bases between them. The DNA for the CDR3 is TGTGCCAGCAGCTTAGGTCCAGGGCTGAACACCGGGGAGCTGTTTTTT. The encoded protein is CASSLGPGLNTGELFF.

The sample holds a few counts of this clonotype. The chain recombines TRBV10-3 with TRBJ1-3, with D hard to call. The CDR3 has 14 amino acids. The germline gives CDR1 ENHRY, CDR2 SYGVKD. The ends were cut back, 3 bases at V and 4 bases at J, with 10 bases in the middle. CDR3 DNA sequence: TGTGCCATCAGTGAAGGCCAGACGGGAAACACCATATATTTT. It codes for CAISEGQTGNTIYF.